This entry lists 22 T cell receptor beta chains sequenced from one sample in a study of cytomegalovirus exposure and HLA in healthy donors. PCR amplification relied on 60 Vbeta primers (plus 13 Jbeta primers). Some clones are missing from TCRdb's copy, which holds only in-frame ones; the method was immunoSEQ multiplex PCR. Here the sample spans 180,000 or so clones, about 88% being singletons. The sample consisted of PBMCs. Every receptor here comes from a woman in her 30s in good health and CMV-seronegative.

The CDR3 loop reads CASSPGSHYNEQFF. CDR3 in DNA: TGTGCCAGCAGCCCGGGATCCCACTACAATGAGCAGTTCTTC. The J gene is TRBJ2-1, the V gene TRBV28; D is possibly TRBD2 (5 bases). CDR3 size: 14 residues. V lost 6 bases to trimming and J lost 3 bases, with 12 bases between them. Per the germline V gene, CDR1 is MDHEN and CDR2 is SYDVKM.

The V gene is TRBV5-1, the J gene TRBJ2-1; weak D call: TRBD2 (5 bases). CDR3 size: 15 residues. The germline gives CDR1 SGHRS, CDR2 YFSETQ. The V and J ends lost 0 bases and 9 bases respectively, with 16 bases between them. Written as DNA, the CDR3 is TGCGCCAGCAGCTTGGAAGTGTCCAGCGGATCTGAGCAGTTCTTC. Encoded protein: CASSLEVSSGSEQFF.

V gene TRBV28 combines with J gene TRBJ2-5; D may be TRBD2 (7 bases). The V gene lost 7 bases and the J gene lost 4 bases, with 19 bases spanning the gap. Germline-derived CDR1 and CDR2 are MDHEN and SYDVKM. This CDR3 contains 15 residues. CDR3 DNA: TGTGCCAGCAATAGAAACGGGGGGCTAAGAGAGACCCAGTACTTC. Translation: CASNRNGGLRETQYF.

J is TRBJ2-3 and V is TRBV19; 10 bases fit TRBD2. CDR1 and CDR2 (germline): LNHDA, SQIVND (reference sequence). This CDR3 spans 16 amino acids. V lost 6 bases to trimming and J lost 0 bases; unmatched junction nucleotides: 6. CDR3 loop: CASSTGTSVSTDTQYF. In DNA form, the CDR3 reads TGTGCCAGTAGCACCGGGACTAGCGTTAGCACAGATACGCAGTATTTT.

This clone occurred a few times. The chain joins TRBV6-4 to TRBJ1-5; TRBD1 is a possible D gene (6 bases). Germline V gene sequence: CDR1 MRHNA, CDR2 SNTAGT. This CDR3 region has 15 residues. V shed 6 bases and J shed 8 bases, with 20 bases lying between them. CDR3 sequence reads: CASRTGPTGSEPQHF. CDR3 bases: TGTGCCAGCAGGACGGGACCGACAGGTTCCGAGCCCCAGCATTTT.

V and J are TRBV28 and TRBJ2-7; D call uncertain. The CDR3 contains 16 residues. V was cut by 3 bases and J by 3 bases, with 18 bases left in between. Per the germline V gene, CDR1 is MDHEN and CDR2 is SYDVKM. DNA of the CDR3: TGTGCCAGCAGTTTTTCCCAGGCCGGAACTTTCTACGAGCAGTACTTC. The encoded protein is CASSFSQAGTFYEQYF.

The chain uses TRBV27 and TRBJ2-1; 7 nucleotides line up with TRBD2. With 5 bases clipped from V and 2 bases from J, the junction kept 9 bases outside the gene matches. Germline loops: CDR1 MNHEY, CDR2 SMNVEV (reference sequence). The CDR3 sequence is 16 residues long. The CDR3 DNA reads as TGTGCCAGCAGTCCCTTAAAGCGGGAAGCCTACAATGAGCAGTTCTTC. Its protein is CASSPLKREAYNEQFF.

This chain uses TRBV28 with TRBJ1-4; 7 nucleotides agree with TRBD1. The ends lost 6 bases at V and 8 bases at J; junction bases unmatched: 18. Germline V lookup: CDR1 MDHEN, CDR2 SYDVKM. The CDR3 spans 17 residues. CDR3 sequence (DNA): TGTGCCAGCAGGACTGCGGGACAGCCCTTCCGAAGGGAAAAACTGTTTTTT. Translation: CASRTAGQPFRREKLFF.

V is TRBV28 and J is TRBJ2-7, with 7 positions matching TRBD2. CDR3 length equals 14 residues. CDR1 and CDR2 from the germline V gene are MDHEN and SYDVKM. Trimming took 4 bases from V and 0 from J; bases not matched to a gene: 3. In DNA form, the CDR3 reads TGTGCCAGCAGTTATCTAGCGGCCTCCTACGAGCAGTACTTC. It translates to CASSYLAASYEQYF.

The chain recombines TRBV27 with TRBJ2-1; D is unresolved. Between the trimmed V and J ends, which lost 6 bases and 4 bases, there was a span of 13 bases. The CDR3 length is 14 residues. CDR1 and CDR2 (germline): MNHEY, SMNVEV (reference sequence). The CDR3 protein is CASSQNNNYNEQFF. The CDR3 region has the DNA TGTGCCAGCAGCCAAAACAACAATTACAATGAGCAGTTCTTC.

This clone showed up just a few times. V gene TRBV5-5 combines with J gene TRBJ2-7; weak D call: TRBD1 (6 bases). With 2 bases removed from V and 4 bases from J, the gap between germline ends came to 13 bases. This CDR3 is built from 14 residues. Germline V gives CDR1 SGHKS, CDR2 YYEKEE (reference sequence). In DNA, the CDR3 is TGTGCCAGCAGCTTATACGACAGGCTGTACGAGCAGTACTTC. It codes for CASSLYDRLYEQYF.

J is TRBJ2-7 and V is TRBV12-5, with D uncertain. The CDR3 sequence is 13 residues long. The V end lost 1 base, the J end lost 5 bases, and 9 bases lay between the germline ends. CDR1 and CDR2 (germline): LGHNT, FRNRAP. The CDR3 bases are TGTGCTAGTGGTTTGGAAGAGAACGACGAGCAGTACTTC. As protein: CASGLEENDEQYF.

V and J are TRBV27 and TRBJ2-7, with D uncertain. The germline V gene has CDR1 MNHEY and CDR2 SMNVEV (reference sequence). The CDR3 runs to 14 residues. Trimming removed 4 bases from V and 1 base from J, with 11 bases in between. CDR3 sequence: CASSYTARSYEQYF. The DNA for the CDR3 is TGTGCCAGCAGTTATACTGCCCGGTCCTACGAGCAGTACTTC.

The chain has TRBV5-4 and TRBJ2-7, with 15 bases aligning to TRBD2. Germline CDR1 is SGHNT and CDR2 is YYREEE (reference sequence). The CDR3 covers 18 residues. The V gene end was trimmed by 5 bases and the J gene end by 3 bases; junction bases not matched to a gene: 12. The CDR3 sequence: CASSHGTSGRSVGYEQYF. The CDR3 bases are TGTGCCAGCAGTCACGGGACTAGCGGGAGGTCGGTTGGCTACGAGCAGTACTTC. Based on the CDR3 plus reference TRBV5-4 and TRBJ2-7, the full variable domain is ETGVTQSPTHLIKTRGQQVTLRCSSQSGHNTVSWYQQALGQGPQFIFQYYREEENGRGNFPPRFSGLQFPNYSSELNVNALELDDSALYLCASSHGTSGRSVGYEQYFGPGTRLTVT.

V usage is TRBV6-6 and J usage is TRBJ1-5; TRBD1 aligns across 7 bases. The V and J ends lost 8 bases and 2 bases, in that order; junction bases with no gene match: 9. Germline lookup yields CDR1 MNHNY and CDR2 SVGAGI (reference sequence). This CDR3 contains 15 residues. The CDR3 protein is CASGLQGVGNQPQHF. DNA for the CDR3: TGTGCCAGCGGCCTTCAGGGGGTAGGCAATCAGCCCCAGCATTTT.

The DNA for the CDR3 is TGTGCCAGCAGCGTAGTGGACAGGGACACCGGGGAGCTGTTTTTT. Amino acid sequence: CASSVVDRDTGELFF. The chain is built from TRBV9 and TRBJ2-2; 8 bases map to TRBD1. Unmatched junction bases numbered 1, after V lost 0 bases and J lost 3 bases. Germline V CDR1 and CDR2: SGDLS, YYNGEE. The CDR3 spans 15 residues.

The CDR3 nucleotides are TGTGCCAGCAGCTTAGTGGGGACAGGGAATCAGCCCCAGCATTTT. This translates into CASSLVGTGNQPQHF. V is TRBV7-2 and J is TRBJ1-5; 9 nucleotides match TRBD1. With V trimmed by 1 base and J by 4 bases, 2 bases remained unmatched. The germline gives CDR1 SGHTA, CDR2 FQGNSA. CDR3 length equals 15 residues.

This clone has just a few counts. The rearrangement links TRBV5-8 to TRBJ2-7, with D possibly matching TRBD2 (5 bases). The CDR3 totals 14 residues. V gave up 4 bases and J gave up 1 base, with 12 bases separating them. Germline values: CDR1 SGHTS, CDR2 YDEGEE. The CDR3, as DNA: TGTGCCAGCAGCAAAAGCGGACCTTCCTACGAGCAGTACTTC. Its translation: CASSKSGPSYEQYF.

The chain carries TRBV11-2 and TRBJ1-2; D not certain. CDR1 and CDR2 from the germline V gene are SGHAT and FQNNGV. The CDR3 has 13 amino acids. Trimming shortened V by 5 bases and J by 7 bases, and 14 bases separated the two germline ends. CDR3 nucleotide sequence: TGTGCCAGCAGCCCTAGGGTGGGAGGTGGCTACACCTTC. Protein product: CASSPRVGGGYTF.

The rearrangement links TRBV28 to TRBJ2-5, with 9 nucleotides matching TRBD2. The V gene end was trimmed by 6 bases and the J gene end by 6 bases; junction bases not matched to a gene: 5. Germline-derived CDR1 and CDR2 are MDHEN and SYDVKM. This CDR3 has 13 amino acids. CDR3 amino acids: CASSLAGPKTQYF. CDR3 nucleotides: TGTGCCAGCAGCCTAGCGGGACCCAAGACCCAGTACTTC.

This chain joins TRBV5-1 and TRBJ2-5; possibly TRBD1 for D (5 bases). V lost 0 bases, J lost 4 bases, and 19 bases lay in between. The CDR3 runs 17 residues. From germline, CDR1 is SGHRS and CDR2 YFSETQ. DNA of the CDR3: TGCGCCAGCAGCTTGGGTCCAATGGGGCGGCTGGGAGAGACCCAGTACTTC. Encoded protein: CASSLGPMGRLGETQYF.

The rearrangement uses TRBV6-6 and TRBJ2-7, with D uncertain. V was clipped by 0 bases and J by 6 bases, with 9 bases between them. This CDR3 spans 13 amino acids. Germline CDR1 and CDR2: MNHNY and SVGAGI (reference sequence). CDR3 sequence (DNA): TGTGCCAGCAGTTACTCGATGGCAGGCGAGCAGTACTTC. It yields the protein CASSYSMAGEQYF.